This T cell receptor beta chain was recorded in a study of cytomegalovirus exposure and HLA in healthy donors. Study-level points and caveats: For most TCR beta V segments, an earlier analysis put the productive rate at about 90% or about 30% of the time. The analysis excluded some indistinguishable V segments, including TRBV6-2 and TRBV6-3.

The sample holds one count of this clone. Its antigen is unknown. The PCR was carried out with 60 Vbeta primers and 13 Jbeta primers. The table came from immunoSEQ multiplex PCR; TCRdb's copy has only in-frame clones and leaves some out. The sample comprises 100,000 to 130,000 clones, 77% of which are singletons, and roughly 4.2% rests with the top ten. Germline loops: CDR1 SGHNT, CDR2 YYREEE (reference sequence). Trimming took off 3 bases at V and 6 bases at J, with 19 bases between the two ends. The CDR3 length is 15 residues. This sequence was found in a male donor in good health and CMV-seronegative. The rearrangement links TRBV5-4 to TRBJ2-7, with D perhaps TRBD2 (5 bases). Sequencing was performed on PBMCs. CDR3 DNA: TGTGCCAGCAGCTCCCCCGGCGGGCCTAATGGCGAGCAGTACTTC. It is translated as CASSSPGGPNGEQYF. The full variable domain, with the rest looked up from reference TRBV5-4 and TRBJ2-7, is ETGVTQSPTHLIKTRGQQVTLRCSSQSGHNTVSWYQQALGQGPQFIFQYYREEENGRGNFPPRFSGLQFPNYSSELNVNALELDDSALYLCASSSPGGPNGEQYFGPGTRLTVT.